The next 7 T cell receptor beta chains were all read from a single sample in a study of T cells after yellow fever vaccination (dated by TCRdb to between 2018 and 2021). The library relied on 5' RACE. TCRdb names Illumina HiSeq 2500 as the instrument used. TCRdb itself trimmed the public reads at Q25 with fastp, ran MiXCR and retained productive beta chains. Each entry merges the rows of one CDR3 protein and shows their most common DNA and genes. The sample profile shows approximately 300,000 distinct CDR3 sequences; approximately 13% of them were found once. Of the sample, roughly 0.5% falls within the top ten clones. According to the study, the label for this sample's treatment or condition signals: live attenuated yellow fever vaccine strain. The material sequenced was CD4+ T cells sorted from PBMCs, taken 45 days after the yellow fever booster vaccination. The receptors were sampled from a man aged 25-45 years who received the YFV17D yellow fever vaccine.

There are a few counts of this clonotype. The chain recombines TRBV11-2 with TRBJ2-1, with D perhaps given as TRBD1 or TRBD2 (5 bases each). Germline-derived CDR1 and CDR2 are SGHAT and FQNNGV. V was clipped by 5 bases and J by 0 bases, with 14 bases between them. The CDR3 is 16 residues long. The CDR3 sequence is CASSPRIGTSYNEQFF. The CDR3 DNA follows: TGTGCCAGCAGCCCCCGGATCGGGACCTCCTACAATGAGCAGTTCTTC.

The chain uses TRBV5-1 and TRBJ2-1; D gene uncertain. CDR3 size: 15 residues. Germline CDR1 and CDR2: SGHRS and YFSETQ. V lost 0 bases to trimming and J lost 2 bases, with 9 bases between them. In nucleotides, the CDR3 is TGCGCCAGCAGCTTGGGACTTCTCCCCTACAATGAGCAGTTCTTC. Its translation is CASSLGLLPYNEQFF.

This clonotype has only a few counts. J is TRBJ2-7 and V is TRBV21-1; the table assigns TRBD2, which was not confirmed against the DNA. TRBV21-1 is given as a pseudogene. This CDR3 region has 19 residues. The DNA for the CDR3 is TGTGCCAGCAGCAAAGAGGCGGTAGCGGGAGGTCCCTTTTGTGTCGAGCAGTACTTC. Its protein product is CASSKEAVAGGPFCVEQYF.

CDR3 sequence: CAISERGEANVLTF. The CDR3 DNA follows: TGTGCCATCAGTGAACGGGGGGAGGCCAACGTCCTGACTTTC. The chain couples TRBV10-3 to TRBJ2-6, with TRBD2 identical over 7 bases. The CDR3 sequence is 14 residues long. Germline V CDR1 and CDR2: ENHRY, SYGVKD. V was pared by 3 bases and J by 6 bases, with 2 bases of the junction left unmatched.

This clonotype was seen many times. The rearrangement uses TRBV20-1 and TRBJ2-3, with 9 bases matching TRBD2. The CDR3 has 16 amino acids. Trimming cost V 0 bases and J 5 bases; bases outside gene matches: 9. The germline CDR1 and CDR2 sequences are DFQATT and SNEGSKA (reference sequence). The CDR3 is CSARDPAGGFKDTQYF. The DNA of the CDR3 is TGCAGTGCTAGAGATCCAGCGGGAGGTTTCAAAGATACGCAGTATTTT.

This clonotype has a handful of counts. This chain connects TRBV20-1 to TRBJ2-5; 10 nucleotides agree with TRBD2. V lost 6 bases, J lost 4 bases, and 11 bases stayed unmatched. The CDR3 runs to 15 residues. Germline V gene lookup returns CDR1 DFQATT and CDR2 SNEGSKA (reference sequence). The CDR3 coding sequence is TGCAGTGCGAGGGGTAGCGGGAGGCAAGGAGAGACCCAGTACTTC. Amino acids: CSARGSGRQGETQYF.

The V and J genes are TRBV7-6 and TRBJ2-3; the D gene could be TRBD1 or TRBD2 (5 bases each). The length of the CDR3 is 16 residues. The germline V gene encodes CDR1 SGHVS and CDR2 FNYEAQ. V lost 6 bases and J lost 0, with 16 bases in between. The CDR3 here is CASSRRDRESTDTQYF. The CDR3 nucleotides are TGTGCCAGCAGTCGCCGGGACCGAGAAAGCACAGATACGCAGTATTTT.